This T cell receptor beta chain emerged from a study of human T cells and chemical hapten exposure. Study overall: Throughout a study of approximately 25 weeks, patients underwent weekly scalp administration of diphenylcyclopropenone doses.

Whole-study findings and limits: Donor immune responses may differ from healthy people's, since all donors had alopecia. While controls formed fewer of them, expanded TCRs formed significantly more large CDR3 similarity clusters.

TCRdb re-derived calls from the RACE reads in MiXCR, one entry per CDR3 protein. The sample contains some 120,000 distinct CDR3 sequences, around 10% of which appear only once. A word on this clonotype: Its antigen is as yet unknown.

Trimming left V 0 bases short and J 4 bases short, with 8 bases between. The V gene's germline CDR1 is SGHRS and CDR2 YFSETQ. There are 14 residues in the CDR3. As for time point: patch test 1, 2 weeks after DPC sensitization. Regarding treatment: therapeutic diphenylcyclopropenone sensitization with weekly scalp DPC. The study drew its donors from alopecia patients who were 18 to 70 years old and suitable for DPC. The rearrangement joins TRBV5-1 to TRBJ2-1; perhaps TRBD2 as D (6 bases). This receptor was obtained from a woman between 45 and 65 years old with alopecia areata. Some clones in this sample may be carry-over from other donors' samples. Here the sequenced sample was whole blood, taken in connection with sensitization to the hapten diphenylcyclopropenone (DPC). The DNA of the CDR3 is TGCGCCAGCAGCTTGGGGGGACTTTACAATGAGCAGTTCTTC. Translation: CASSLGGLYNEQFF. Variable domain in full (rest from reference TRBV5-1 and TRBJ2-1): KAGVTQTPRYLIKTRGQQVTLSCSPISGHRSVSWYQQTPGQGLQFLFEYFSETQRNKGNFPGRFSGRQFSNSRSEMNVSTLELGDSALYLCASSLGGLYNEQFFGPGTRLTVL.